This TCR beta chain was found in a study of high-grade serous ovarian cancer treatment subgroups. Overall study context: On average, approximately 14,000 reads and under 9,000 unique TCR beta rearrangements were obtained per sample. Broader study findings: Only CDR3 was analyzed; CDR1 and CDR2 were not.

To note about this clone: The antigen remains unidentified.

The data were produced by immunoSEQ multiplex PCR, yet TCRdb's version contains in-frame clones alone and is incomplete. The table lists about 840 clones, about 69% of them singletons. The CDR3 contains 15 residues. In germline, CDR1 is MNHNS, CDR2 SASEGT. Between the trimmed V and J ends, which lost 2 bases and 0 bases, there was a span of 5 bases. Tumor samples were obtained before definitive surgery or chemotherapy. Sequencing input: tumor tissue. The chain couples TRBV6-1 to TRBJ2-6; possible D gene TRBD1, 5 bases. The TCR sequence derives from a human donor with high-grade serous ovarian cancer. The CDR3 DNA follows: TGTGCCAGCAGTGAAAGGGGCTCTGGGGCCAACGTCCTGACTTTC. Residues: CASSERGSGANVLTF.